Following are 29 T cell receptor beta chains from one sample sequenced in a study of cytomegalovirus exposure and HLA in healthy donors. Primers: 60 Vbeta forward and 13 Jbeta reverse. Some clones are missing from TCRdb's copy, which holds only in-frame ones; the method was immunoSEQ multiplex PCR. Its listing shows 130,000 or so clones. The sequenced material came from PBMCs. These receptors originate from a woman aged 18 to 35 in good health and CMV-seronegative.

The chain links TRBV18 to TRBJ2-7, with 7 nucleotides matching TRBD2. The CDR3 spans 14 residues. Trimming cost V 3 bases and J 1 base; bases outside gene matches: 3. Germline CDR1 is KGHSH and CDR2 is LQKENI. The CDR3 sequence: CASSPTSESYEQYF. CDR3 coding DNA: TGTGCCAGCTCACCTACTAGCGAATCCTACGAGCAGTACTTC. The whole variable domain, filled in from reference TRBV18 and TRBJ2-7, reads NAGVMQNPRHLVRRRGQEARLRCSPMKGHSHVYWYRQLPEEGLKFMVYLQKENIIDESGMPKERFSAEFPKEGPSILRIQQVVRGDSAAYFCASSPTSESYEQYFGPGTRLTVT.

This chain uses TRBV6-5 with TRBJ2-1; perhaps TRBD2 as D (5 bases). Germline-derived CDR1 and CDR2 are MNHEY and SVGAGI. V was cut by 6 bases and J by 12 bases, with 18 bases left in between. This CDR3 contains 13 residues. CDR3 DNA sequence: TGTGCCAGCAGGGCGAACATACGGAGCGGGCAGTTCTTC. Encoded protein: CASRANIRSGQFF.

The genes are TRBV7-8 and TRBJ1-1; D possibly corresponds to TRBD1 (5 bases). V lost 5 bases to trimming and J lost 5 bases, with 24 bases between them. The CDR3 is 17 amino acids. Germline CDR1 reads SGHVS; CDR2 reads FQNEAQ. The CDR3 nucleotides are TGTGCCAGCAGCCTTAGCCTAGTCCAGGGTGCGAGGACTGAAGCTTTCTTT. Its translation: CASSLSLVQGARTEAFF.

The chain links TRBV7-8 to TRBJ2-7; 7 positions match TRBD2. Trimming removed 0 bases from V and 3 bases from J; junction bases left unmatched: 5. The germline V gene encodes CDR1 SGHVS and CDR2 FQNEAQ. The CDR3 consists of 15 residues. The CDR3 DNA is TGTGCCAGCAGCTTAGCAACTAGCGCAGACTACGAGCAGTACTTC. Its translation is CASSLATSADYEQYF.

Worth noting for this clone: Because the CDR3's place on the DNA is in doubt, the DNA is left out and the CDR3 is given as listed by TCRdb. V is TRBV4-2 and J is TRBJ1-5. The CDR3 region is 17 residues in length, termini included. Germline values: CDR1 LGHNA, CDR2 YNFKEQ. CDR3 amino acids: CASSQVSGPGGNQPQHF.

The genes are TRBV19 and TRBJ1-5; possible D gene TRBD1, 6 bases. The CDR3 is 16 residues long. Trimming shortened V by 5 bases and J by 11 bases, and 25 bases separated the two germline ends. Per germline, CDR1 LNHDA and CDR2 SQIVND (reference sequence). CDR3 nucleotide sequence: TGTGCCAGTAGTCTATCTAAAGCGGGACAAGGGTGGGCCCAGCATTTT. This translates into CASSLSKAGQGWAQHF. Full variable domain (outside the CDR3, taken from reference TRBV19 and TRBJ1-5): DGGITQSPKYLFRKEGQNVTLSCEQNLNHDAMYWYRQDPGQGLRLIYYSQIVNDFQKGDIAEGYSVSREKKESFPLTVTSAQKNPTAFYLCASSLSKAGQGWAQHFGDGTRLSIL.

The V and J genes are TRBV30 and TRBJ2-3; 14 positions match TRBD2. The germline V gene has CDR1 GTSNPN and CDR2 SVGIG (reference sequence). The CDR3 contains 16 residues. V shed 5 bases and J 6 bases; nucleotides not matched to a gene: 10. As DNA, the CDR3 is TGTGCCTGGCGAAAGGGACTAGCGGGAGACGTGGATACGCAGTATTTT. Protein sequence: CAWRKGLAGDVDTQYF.

The V call is TRBV4-3, the J call TRBJ2-1, with a possible D match to TRBD2 (5 bases). Germline V gives CDR1 LGHNA, CDR2 YSLEER. Deletions cut 0 bases from V and 1 base from J, with 10 bases between. The length of the CDR3 is 16 residues. Here the CDR3 reads CASSQEWETSYNEQFF. The CDR3 DNA follows: TGCGCCAGCAGCCAAGAGTGGGAGACGTCCTACAATGAGCAGTTCTTC.

The V call is TRBV2, the J call TRBJ2-7; 10 positions match TRBD1. Germline trimming cut 4 bases from V and 11 bases from J; bases unmatched to any gene: 14. CDR3 length: 15 amino acids. CDR1 and CDR2 from the germline V gene are SNHLY and FYNNEI. As DNA, the CDR3 is TGTGCCAGCAGTGTGATGACAGGGGGCGGATTCGTTGAGTACTTC. It encodes CASSVMTGGGFVEYF.

The chain employs TRBV4-3 and TRBJ1-4, with 10 positions matching TRBD1. J gave up 7 bases and V 0 bases, and 5 bases lay outside the gene matches. From germline, CDR1 is LGHNA and CDR2 YSLEER. The CDR3 extends over 16 amino acids. DNA of the CDR3: TGCGCCAGCAGCCAAGATATGAGGACAGGGGGTGAAAAACTGTTTTTT. Amino acids: CASSQDMRTGGEKLFF.

CDR3 loop: CASSQGYYEQYV. CDR3 in DNA: TGTGCCAGCAGTCAGGGATACTACGAGCAGTACGTC. The rearrangement uses TRBV6-6 and TRBJ2-7, with D perhaps TRBD1 (5 bases). The CDR3 has 12 residues. The germline V and J ends were trimmed by 5 bases and 3 bases, with 8 bases remaining between them. Germline-derived CDR1 and CDR2 are MNHNY and SVGAGI (reference sequence).

The chain couples TRBV7-9 to TRBJ2-5, with D possibly being TRBD2 (7 bases). The CDR3 has 15 amino acids. Trimming cost V 2 bases and J 2 bases, with 12 bases left between them. Germline CDR1 is SEHNR and CDR2 is FQNEAQ (reference sequence). This CDR3 is CASSLNRDYQETQYF. Here the CDR3 DNA reads TGTGCCAGCAGCTTAAACAGGGACTATCAAGAGACCCAGTACTTC.

The CDR3 sequence is CASSDPRQGDYEQYV. Here the CDR3 DNA reads TGTGCCAGCAGTGACCCTCGACAGGGGGACTACGAGCAGTACGTC. This chain joins TRBV6-1 and TRBJ2-7; 9 positions agree with TRBD1. CDR3 length equals 15 residues. The V gene's germline CDR1 is MNHNS and CDR2 SASEGT. V was pared by 3 bases and J by 3 bases, with 6 bases of the junction left unmatched.

This chain connects TRBV11-3 to TRBJ2-1; D is perhaps TRBD1 (6 bases). The CDR3 consists of 17 residues. V dropped 0 bases and J dropped 5 bases, with 17 bases sitting between them. Germline assignment: CDR1 SGHNT and CDR2 YENEEA. CDR3 amino acids: CASSLDSGGWGHNEQFF. DNA of the CDR3: TGTGCCAGCAGCTTAGATAGTGGTGGTTGGGGGCACAATGAGCAGTTCTTC.

V gene TRBV29-1 combines with J gene TRBJ1-4; D possibly corresponds to TRBD1 (5 bases). The germline gives CDR1 SQVTM, CDR2 ANQGSEA. The CDR3 contains 13 residues. Trimming cost V 4 bases and J 4 bases, with 10 bases left between them. In nucleotides, the CDR3 is TGCAGCGTTGGACAGCTAGATAATGAAAAACTGTTTTTT. Amino acids: CSVGQLDNEKLFF.

This chain connects TRBV10-3 to TRBJ2-7; D possibly corresponds to TRBD1 (5 bases). V was shortened by 10 bases and J by 3 bases, with 10 bases between the two germline ends. The CDR3 is 11 residues long. Germline V lookup: CDR1 ENHRY, CDR2 SYGVKD. This CDR3 reads CATKTVYEQYF. CDR3 nucleotides: TGTGCCACTAAGACAGTCTACGAGCAGTACTTC.

The V and J genes are TRBV5-1 and TRBJ2-3; 10 nucleotides align to TRBD2. The germline gives CDR1 SGHRS, CDR2 YFSETQ. This CDR3 is built from 16 residues. V lost 0 bases and J lost 3; bases outside the gene matches: 4. CDR3 DNA sequence: TGCGCCAGCAGCTTGGGAGCGACTAGCGGGACAGATACGCAGTATTTT. The encoded protein is CASSLGATSGTDTQYF. Based on the CDR3 plus reference TRBV5-1 and TRBJ2-3, the full variable domain is KAGVTQTPRYLIKTRGQQVTLSCSPISGHRSVSWYQQTPGQGLQFLFEYFSETQRNKGNFPGRFSGRQFSNSRSEMNVSTLELGDSALYLCASSLGATSGTDTQYFGPGTRLTVL.

The chain uses TRBV2 and TRBJ1-2; D remains unclear. V shed 0 bases and J shed 1 base, with 6 bases lying between them. This CDR3 is built from 14 residues. In germline, CDR1 is SNHLY, CDR2 FYNNEI. As DNA, the CDR3 is TGTGCCAGCAGTGAAGCGCCGGGTAACTATGGCTACACCTTC. Encoded protein: CASSEAPGNYGYTF. The variable domain in full, completed from reference TRBV2 and TRBJ1-2, reads EPEVTQTPSHQVTQMGQEVILRCVPISNHLYFYWYRQILGQKVEFLVSFYNNEISEKSEIFDDQFSVERPDGSNFTLKIRSTKLEDSAMYFCASSEAPGNYGYTFGSGTRLTVV.

The chain carries TRBV2 and TRBJ1-6; the match to TRBD1 covers 7 bases. Germline values: CDR1 SNHLY, CDR2 FYNNEI. V lost 8 bases and J lost 7; bases outside the gene matches: 8. This CDR3 region has 14 residues. The CDR3 reads CASLGQARNSPLHF. Written as DNA, the CDR3 is TGTGCCAGCCTTGGACAGGCGCGGAATTCACCCCTCCACTTT.

The rearrangement links TRBV19 to TRBJ1-5; D not resolved. With 2 bases removed from V and 1 base from J, the gap between germline ends came to 6 bases. This CDR3 spans 14 amino acids. The V gene's germline CDR1 is LNHDA and CDR2 SQIVND (reference sequence). Written as DNA, the CDR3 is TGTGCCAGTAGTATACTCCAGAGCAATCAGCCCCAGCATTTT. This gives the protein CASSILQSNQPQHF.

The gene calls are TRBV30 and TRBJ1-1, with D perhaps matching TRBD1 (5 bases). Per the germline V gene, CDR1 is GTSNPN and CDR2 is SVGIG (reference sequence). The CDR3 length is 12 residues. Trimming stripped 4 bases from V and 5 bases from J, with 11 bases between. CDR3 sequence (DNA): TGTGCCTGGACAAACGGGGGAACTGAAGCTTTCTTT. Translating it yields CAWTNGGTEAFF.

The rearrangement links TRBV27 to TRBJ2-5; 7 bases agree with TRBD1. The CDR3 runs 16 residues. From germline, CDR1 is MNHEY and CDR2 SMNVEV (reference sequence). The V and J ends lost 4 bases and 2 bases, in that order; junction bases with no gene match: 10. The CDR3, as DNA: TGTGCCAGCAGTTCGTTGCTTACAGGGGATCAAGAGACCCAGTACTTC. Protein: CASSSLLTGDQETQYF.

The chain recombines TRBV15 with TRBJ2-5; D is unresolved. The V end lost 0 bases, the J end lost 5 bases, and 13 bases lay between the germline ends. This CDR3 contains 15 residues. The germline V gene has CDR1 LNHNV and CDR2 YYDKDF (reference sequence). This CDR3 reads CATSRDVLLRETQYF. CDR3 bases: TGTGCCACCAGCAGAGATGTCCTGTTGAGGGAGACCCAGTACTTC. Based on the CDR3 plus reference TRBV15 and TRBJ2-5, the full variable domain is DAMVIQNPRYQVTQFGKPVTLSCSQTLNHNVMYWYQQKSSQAPKLLFHYYDKDFNNEADTPDNFQSRRPNTSFCFLDIRSPGLGDTAMYLCATSRDVLLRETQYFGPGTRLLVL.

The V gene is TRBV27, the J gene TRBJ2-1, with D possibly being TRBD1 (6 bases). CDR3 length: 13 amino acids. CDR1 MNHEY and CDR2 SMNVEV come from the germline V gene (reference sequence). Trimming pared 2 bases from V and 13 bases from J, leaving 15 bases between. Written as DNA, the CDR3 is TGTGCCAGCAGTTTAGGGGACAAGTATTTACAGTTCTTC. This encodes CASSLGDKYLQFF.

The rearrangement uses TRBV12-5 and TRBJ2-7; possible D gene TRBD1, 6 bases. The germline V gene encodes CDR1 LGHNT and CDR2 FRNRAP. The germline V and J ends were trimmed by 6 bases and 4 bases, with 10 bases remaining between them. The CDR3 contains 12 residues. The CDR3 bases are TGTGCTAGTGGGGACAGTTGGTACGAGCAGTACTTC. Translated: CASGDSWYEQYF.

With respect to this clone: Other DNA sequences from this sample encode an identical CDR3 as well. The rearrangement uses TRBV7-9 and TRBJ2-1, with unresolved D. CDR3 length: 14 residues. Germline assignment: CDR1 SEHNR and CDR2 FQNEAQ (reference sequence). V was trimmed by 5 bases and J by 0 bases, leaving 8 bases between them. Here the CDR3 DNA reads TGTGCCAGCAGCCCCCCCGGCTCCTACAATGAGCAGTTCTTC. Translating it yields CASSPPGSYNEQFF.

The chain combines TRBV27 with TRBJ2-2; D not certain. V was pared by 3 bases and J by 12 bases, with 11 bases between. CDR1 and CDR2 from the germline V gene are MNHEY and SMNVEV (reference sequence). The CDR3 length is 12 residues. CDR3 in amino acids: CASSFEGRQLFF. The CDR3 DNA reads as TGTGCCAGCAGTTTCGAAGGCAGGCAGCTGTTTTTT.

The chain uses TRBV19 and TRBJ1-1; possible D gene TRBD1, 6 bases. Trimming took 6 bases from V and 0 from J, leaving 11 bases between them. The CDR3 has 14 amino acids. Per the germline V gene, CDR1 is LNHDA and CDR2 is SQIVND (reference sequence). The CDR3 sequence: CASRRQAMNTEAFF. CDR3 nucleotides: TGTGCCAGTAGGAGACAGGCAATGAACACTGAAGCTTTCTTT.

The V and J genes are TRBV2 and TRBJ1-2; D might be TRBD1 (5 bases). The CDR3 totals 13 residues. CDR1 is SNHLY and CDR2 is FYNNEI in the germline V gene. Trimming cost V 3 bases and J 3 bases, with 8 bases left between them. CDR3 sequence reads: CASSEQGHYGYTF. CDR3 DNA: TGTGCCAGCAGTGAGCAGGGTCACTATGGCTACACCTTC. Full variable domain (remainder filled in from reference TRBV2 and TRBJ1-2): EPEVTQTPSHQVTQMGQEVILRCVPISNHLYFYWYRQILGQKVEFLVSFYNNEISEKSEIFDDQFSVERPDGSNFTLKIRSTKLEDSAMYFCASSEQGHYGYTFGSGTRLTVV.